This is a list of T cell receptor beta chains from one sample in a study of blood T cell repertoires in COVID-19. The method was immunoSEQ multiplex PCR; TCRdb's version includes in-frame clones alone and lacks a portion of them. Altogether 140,000 or so clones are present, 80% to 90% being singletons, with the ten largest covering 2.5% to 3.5%. Sequencing was done on a sample of peripheral blood. The source of these receptors is an older woman with active COVID-19. Both conserved end residues are part of each CDR3. A D gene is named only where the DNA matches it firmly. Clone size, where shown, is once, few, many, or a class for clones that have expanded.

CDR3nt: TGTGCCAGCAGCCCGTTCGGGACAAAATACAATGAGCAGTTCTTC
CDR3aa: CASSPFGTKYNEQFF
abundance: .
d_gene: .
v_gene: TRBV3-1/TRBV3-2
j_gene: TRBJ2-1

CDR3nt: TGCGCCAGCAGTGATCCTCCCAGTCTAGCGGGAGGCGGAGGAGATACGCAGTATTTT
CDR3aa: CASSDPPSLAGGGGDTQYF
abundance: .
d_gene: TRBD2
v_gene: TRBV10-1
j_gene: TRBJ2-3

CDR3nt: TGCGCCAGCAGCCAAGATCCTGGGACAACAGTTCAGCCCCAGCATTTT
CDR3aa: CASSQDPGTTVQPQHF
abundance: .
d_gene: .
v_gene: TRBV4-1
j_gene: TRBJ1-5

CDR3nt: TGTGCCAGTAGTCGCGGGAACGCAGATACGCAGTATTTT
CDR3aa: CASSRGNADTQYF
abundance: .
d_gene: .
v_gene: TRBV19
j_gene: TRBJ2-3

CDR3nt: TGTGCCTGGAGCTGGACAGGGGCCAACAATCAGCCCCAGCATTTT
CDR3aa: CAWSWTGANNQPQHF
abundance: .
d_gene: TRBD1
v_gene: TRBV30
j_gene: TRBJ1-5

CDR3nt: TGTGCCAGTAGTATAGCCCCAGCGGGAGTAGGCGACGAGCAGTACTTC
CDR3aa: CASSIAPAGVGDEQYF
abundance: once
d_gene: TRBD2
v_gene: TRBV19
j_gene: TRBJ2-7

CDR3nt: TGTGCCAGCAGCTCACTGTCAGGGTACATGAACACTGAAGCTTTCTTT
CDR3aa: CASSSLSGYMNTEAFF
abundance: .
d_gene: .
v_gene: TRBV9
j_gene: TRBJ1-1

CDR3nt: TGTGCCAGCAGTTCCGTTAGTGCAGCGGGAGAGACCCAGTACTTC
CDR3aa: CASSSVSAAGETQYF
abundance: .
d_gene: .
v_gene: TRBV28
j_gene: TRBJ2-5

CDR3nt: TGTGCCACCAGCCGCGGGGTAGGCGGCTACAATGAGCAGTTCTTC
CDR3aa: CATSRGVGGYNEQFF
abundance: .
d_gene: .
v_gene: TRBV15
j_gene: TRBJ2-1

CDR3nt: TGTGCCAGTACAGGGGGCCCATACGAGCAGTACTTC
CDR3aa: CASTGGPYEQYF
abundance: .
d_gene: TRBD1
v_gene: TRBV12-3/TRBV12-4
j_gene: TRBJ2-7

CDR3nt: TGTGCCAGCAGTTTATTAGCTGGAAACAATGAGCAGTTCTTC
CDR3aa: CASSLLAGNNEQFF
abundance: few
d_gene: .
v_gene: TRBV28
j_gene: TRBJ2-1

CDR3nt: TGTGCCAGCAGCGTGACATCCTCTGGGGCCAACGTCCTGACTTTC
CDR3aa: CASSVTSSGANVLTF
abundance: .
d_gene: .
v_gene: TRBV9
j_gene: TRBJ2-6

CDR3nt: TGTGCCAGCAGTTACCCGGGGACTTCCAATGAGCAGTTCTTC
CDR3aa: CASSYPGTSNEQFF
abundance: .
d_gene: .
v_gene: TRBV6-6
j_gene: TRBJ2-1

CDR3nt: TGTGCCACCAGCAGAGGGGGACACGAGGATAACTATGGCTACACCTTC
CDR3aa: CATSRGGHEDNYGYTF
abundance: .
d_gene: .
v_gene: TRBV15
j_gene: TRBJ1-2

CDR3nt: TGTGCCTGGAGTGGCTTCGGGGGGAACACTGAAGCTTTCTTT
CDR3aa: CAWSGFGGNTEAFF
abundance: .
d_gene: .
v_gene: TRBV30
j_gene: TRBJ1-1

CDR3nt: TGTGCCAGCAGTTTGACCGGGACTATAGGCTACAATGAGCAGTTCTTC
CDR3aa: CASSLTGTIGYNEQFF
abundance: .
d_gene: TRBD2
v_gene: TRBV28
j_gene: TRBJ2-1

CDR3nt: TGTGCCAGCAGCTTGGAAGGCTCGGGGGGCTCCGGGTCCCCCCCCTACGAGCAGTACTTC
CDR3aa: CASSLEGSGGSGSPPYEQYF
abundance: .
d_gene: .
v_gene: TRBV5-5
j_gene: TRBJ2-7

CDR3nt: TGCGCCAGCAGCTTGGATCTTCTGTCTAGCGGGAGGGAGTATGAGCAGTTCTTC
CDR3aa: CASSLDLLSSGREYEQFF
abundance: .
d_gene: TRBD2
v_gene: TRBV5-1
j_gene: TRBJ2-1

CDR3nt: TGTGCCAGCAGTTTACAGAGGTCCGGGAGCTATGGCTACACCTTC
CDR3aa: CASSLQRSGSYGYTF
abundance: .
d_gene: .
v_gene: TRBV28
j_gene: TRBJ1-2

CDR3nt: TGTGCCAGCAGCCAGGGACAGACTTCCACAGATACGCAGTATTTT
CDR3aa: CASSQGQTSTDTQYF
abundance: once
d_gene: TRBD1
v_gene: TRBV5-6
j_gene: TRBJ2-3

CDR3nt: TGTGCCAGCAGTCTCGGGACAGGGAAGGCCGGGGCCAACGTCCTGACTTTC
CDR3aa: CASSLGTGKAGANVLTF
abundance: .
d_gene: TRBD1
v_gene: TRBV27
j_gene: TRBJ2-6

CDR3nt: TGTGCCAGCAGCGCCTCCTATGAGCAGTTCTTC
CDR3aa: CASSASYEQFF
abundance: .
d_gene: .
v_gene: TRBV9
j_gene: TRBJ2-1

CDR3nt: TGTGCCAGTCCCTGGCCCGGGACTGATACCGGGGAGCTGTTTTTT
CDR3aa: CASPWPGTDTGELFF
abundance: .
d_gene: .
v_gene: TRBV7-9
j_gene: TRBJ2-2

CDR3nt: TGTGCCAGCAGCCCCGGGGCAGATACGCAGTATTTT
CDR3aa: CASSPGADTQYF
abundance: .
d_gene: .
v_gene: TRBV11-2
j_gene: TRBJ2-3

CDR3nt: TGTGCCAGTAGTATACCCAGGACTAGCGGCCGCAATGAGCAGTTCTTC
CDR3aa: CASSIPRTSGRNEQFF
abundance: .
d_gene: TRBD2
v_gene: TRBV19
j_gene: TRBJ2-1

CDR3nt: TGTGCCAGCTCAACAAATACCTACGAGCAGTACTTC
CDR3aa: CASSTNTYEQYF
abundance: .
d_gene: .
v_gene: TRBV18
j_gene: TRBJ2-7

CDR3nt: TGTGCCAGCATGAATTTGGGACAGGGAAACTACGAGCAGTACTTC
CDR3aa: CASMNLGQGNYEQYF
abundance: .
d_gene: TRBD1
v_gene: TRBV28
j_gene: TRBJ2-7

CDR3nt: TGTGCCTGGAGCGCCGGGATGGGCTACGAGCAGTACTTC
CDR3aa: CAWSAGMGYEQYF
abundance: .
d_gene: .
v_gene: TRBV30
j_gene: TRBJ2-7

CDR3nt: TGTGCCAGCAGCTTAGATCGGACTCAAGAGACCCAGTACTTC
CDR3aa: CASSLDRTQETQYF
abundance: .
d_gene: .
v_gene: TRBV11-3
j_gene: TRBJ2-5

CDR3nt: TGTGCCAGTAGTAAGAGGGCAGGGGCAAATATGGAGACCCAGTACTTC
CDR3aa: CASSKRAGANMETQYF
abundance: .
d_gene: .
v_gene: TRBV19
j_gene: TRBJ2-5

CDR3nt: TGTGCCACCAGTGATCCCTCCAGGTACACAGATACGCAGTATTTT
CDR3aa: CATSDPSRYTDTQYF
abundance: .
d_gene: .
v_gene: TRBV24-1
j_gene: TRBJ2-3

CDR3nt: TGTGCCAGCAGCTTGTTCTCTAGCGGTACCTACGAGCAGTACTTC
CDR3aa: CASSLFSSGTYEQYF
abundance: .
d_gene: TRBD2
v_gene: TRBV5-5
j_gene: TRBJ2-7

CDR3nt: TGTGCCAGCAGTTACGAGGGACTCGGGAGCACAGATACGCAGTATTTT
CDR3aa: CASSYEGLGSTDTQYF
abundance: .
d_gene: .
v_gene: TRBV6-6
j_gene: TRBJ2-3

CDR3nt: TGCGCCAGCAGCCAAGACACAGGGGGGTCCTACAATGAGCAGTTCTTC
CDR3aa: CASSQDTGGSYNEQFF
abundance: .
d_gene: TRBD1
v_gene: TRBV4-1
j_gene: TRBJ2-1

CDR3nt: TGTGCCAGCAGTTACCTGGACAGGGGAAGGATCGGGGAGCTGTTTTTT
CDR3aa: CASSYLDRGRIGELFF
abundance: .
d_gene: TRBD1
v_gene: TRBV6-2/TRBV6-3
j_gene: TRBJ2-2

CDR3nt: TGTGCCAGCAGCAGAGACAGAGCCTACGAGCAGTACTTC
CDR3aa: CASSRDRAYEQYF
abundance: .
d_gene: .
v_gene: TRBV12-3/TRBV12-4
j_gene: TRBJ2-7

CDR3nt: TGTGCCAGCAGCCAGGGGGGCCCCGAGGATACGCAGTATTTT
CDR3aa: CASSQGGPEDTQYF
abundance: .
d_gene: .
v_gene: TRBV9
j_gene: TRBJ2-3

CDR3nt: TGCGCCAGCAGCTTGTCTCAGTCGGGAGCCTACGAGCAGTACTTC
CDR3aa: CASSLSQSGAYEQYF
abundance: .
d_gene: .
v_gene: TRBV5-1
j_gene: TRBJ2-7

CDR3nt: TGTGCCAGCAGTTTCAAAGGACGGAGGGGCTACACCTTC
CDR3aa: CASSFKGRRGYTF
abundance: few
d_gene: .
v_gene: TRBV27
j_gene: TRBJ1-2

CDR3nt: TGTGCCAGCAGTTACTCAAGAGGGGGCGGACAGCCCCAGCATTTT
CDR3aa: CASSYSRGGGQPQHF
abundance: few
d_gene: TRBD1
v_gene: TRBV6-2/TRBV6-3
j_gene: TRBJ1-5

CDR3nt: TGTGCCAGCAGTCAAGGGGGCACAGGGGGTTATAATTCACCCCTCCACTTT
CDR3aa: CASSQGGTGGYNSPLHF
abundance: .
d_gene: TRBD1
v_gene: TRBV9
j_gene: TRBJ1-6

CDR3nt: TGTGCCAGCAGCGTAGGAGAGAACTATGGCTACACCTTC
CDR3aa: CASSVGENYGYTF
abundance: few
d_gene: .
v_gene: TRBV9
j_gene: TRBJ1-2

CDR3nt: TGTGCCAGTAGTATAACTGGCGGGGGTCCCTACGAGCAGTACTTC
CDR3aa: CASSITGGGPYEQYF
abundance: .
d_gene: TRBD2
v_gene: TRBV19
j_gene: TRBJ2-7

CDR3nt: TGTGCCATCAGTGAGTCGCTAGCGGGGCCAGGCACAGATACGCAGTATTTT
CDR3aa: CAISESLAGPGTDTQYF
abundance: once
d_gene: TRBD2
v_gene: TRBV10-3
j_gene: TRBJ2-3

CDR3nt: TGTGCCAGCAGCTTAACGGGTCGGACTCCTTTGCATGAGCAGTTCTTC
CDR3aa: CASSLTGRTPLHEQFF
abundance: .
d_gene: .
v_gene: TRBV7-3
j_gene: TRBJ2-1

CDR3nt: TGTGCCAGCAGTTTTTTAGCCTCTTCCTACAATGAGCAGTTCTTC
CDR3aa: CASSFLASSYNEQFF
abundance: .
d_gene: .
v_gene: TRBV28
j_gene: TRBJ2-1

CDR3nt: TGTGCCAGCAGCCACGGGCGGGAGGGCTACAATGAGCAGTTCTTC
CDR3aa: CASSHGREGYNEQFF
abundance: .
d_gene: TRBD2
v_gene: TRBV7-9
j_gene: TRBJ2-1

CDR3nt: TGTGCCATCAGTGAGGGGACAGCTGAAGCTTTCTTT
CDR3aa: CAISEGTAEAFF
abundance: .
d_gene: TRBD1
v_gene: TRBV10-3
j_gene: TRBJ1-1

CDR3nt: TGTGCCAGCAGCCGCGAGATTAACACTGAAGCTTTCTTT
CDR3aa: CASSREINTEAFF
abundance: .
d_gene: .
v_gene: TRBV2
j_gene: TRBJ1-1

CDR3nt: TGTGCCATCAGGGACAGGGGATCAAATCAGCCCCAGCATTTT
CDR3aa: CAIRDRGSNQPQHF
abundance: .
d_gene: TRBD1
v_gene: TRBV10-3
j_gene: TRBJ1-5

CDR3nt: TGTGCCACCAGTGATCCGACCCGACAGGGGGTGGGGACCGGGGAGCTGTTTTTT
CDR3aa: CATSDPTRQGVGTGELFF
abundance: .
d_gene: TRBD1
v_gene: TRBV24-1
j_gene: TRBJ2-2

CDR3nt: TGTGCCAGCAGCCGGGACAGGGCGAACACTGAAGCTTTCTTT
CDR3aa: CASSRDRANTEAFF
abundance: .
d_gene: TRBD1
v_gene: TRBV5-6
j_gene: TRBJ1-1

CDR3nt: TGCGCCAGCAGCTTGGAGGCTCCAGGAACCTACGAGCAGTACTTC
CDR3aa: CASSLEAPGTYEQYF
abundance: .
d_gene: .
v_gene: TRBV5-1
j_gene: TRBJ2-7

CDR3nt: TGTGCCAGCAGCCAAGTGAGAGGCGGGACTAGCACAGATACGCAGTATTTT
CDR3aa: CASSQVRGGTSTDTQYF
abundance: .
d_gene: .
v_gene: TRBV4-2
j_gene: TRBJ2-3

CDR3nt: TGTGCCAGCAGTTACTCTTTGGGACTAGCGGGTTCCTACTCCTACAATGAGCAGTTCTTC
CDR3aa: CASSYSLGLAGSYSYNEQFF
abundance: .
d_gene: TRBD2
v_gene: TRBV6-2/TRBV6-3
j_gene: TRBJ2-1